This TCR beta chain was recorded in a study of blood T cell repertoires in COVID-19. At the level of the study: Material from acute and convalescent COVID-19 was sourced from the United States, Italy and Spain. The cDNA or gDNA used as material had been derived from T cells, B-cell-depleted T cells, or PBMCs.

Original analysis: Estimated nucleated cell counts came from reference gene primer amplification. Sequencing used immunoSEQ multiplex PCR; TCRdb keeps in-frame clones, though not all of them. The DNA gave D and trimming, while V, J and clone size come from that table. The repertoire holds 50,000 to 70,000 clones, 80% to 90% seen once, with 4.5% to 7% in the top ten. Germline V gene lookup returns CDR1 LGHDT and CDR2 YNNKEL (reference sequence). Trimming cost V 4 bases and J 0 bases; bases outside gene matches: 7. This CDR3 is 17 amino acids long. This sequence was found in a woman aged 55-70 years with acute or convalescent COVID-19. The sample taken for sequencing was peripheral blood. The V call is TRBV3-1 (or the pseudogene TRBV3-2), the J call TRBJ2-7, with 12 bases aligning to TRBD2. CDR3 nucleotides: TGTGCCAGCAGCCGACTAGCGGGGGCTACCAGCTCCTACGAGCAGTACTTC. It is translated as CASSRLAGATSSYEQYF.